This T cell receptor (beta chain) was sequenced for a study of blood T cell repertoires in COVID-19. Study at large: From the United States, Italy and Spain came samples of acute and convalescent COVID-19. PBMCs, B-cell-depleted T cells, or T cells were the source of the cDNA or gDNA that made up the material.

As processed by the authors: Amplification from reference gene primers served as the basis for estimated nucleated cell counts. Produced via immunoSEQ multiplex PCR; TCRdb's table is partial and in-frame only. The V and J calls and clone size are taken from that table; D and trimming were inferred from the DNA. The sample has about 71,000 clones; roughly 82% are singletons. The ends were cut back, 6 bases at V and 1 base at J, with 18 bases in the middle. Germline V gene sequence: CDR1 MGHDK, CDR2 SYGVNS. The CDR3 spans 17 residues. V gene TRBV25-1 combines with J gene TRBJ2-2, with a weak D call TRBD2 (6 bases). This TCR came from a woman at least 80 years old with acute or convalescent COVID-19. Sequenced material: peripheral blood. This CDR3 is CASSSYTGTRNTGELFF. CDR3 sequence (DNA): TGTGCCAGCAGCTCTTACACCGGGACTCGGAACACCGGGGAGCTGTTTTTT.